The rows below give T cell receptor beta chains drawn from one sample of a study of a mutant IDH1 vaccine in newly diagnosed glioma. Their cognate antigens are unknown. TCRdb's copy holds only in-frame clones and misses some; the assay was immunoSEQ multiplex PCR. In the table there are about 54,000 clones, roughly 80% of which are singletons. The sequenced sample was PBMCs, obtained from a glioma patient whose treatment included an IDH1 peptide vaccine. These receptors originate from a middle-aged man with glioma. Each CDR3 is given with its conserved first and last residue. The order of the fields is clone size, V gene, D gene, J gene, CDR3 protein, CDR3 DNA. A D gene is named only where the DNA matches it firmly. Rows give clone size only sometimes, using once, few, many, or a class for an expanded clone.

>NA|TRBV30|NA|TRBJ2-5
CAWSAFQETQYF
TGTGCCTGGAGTGCCTTCCAAGAGACCCAGTACTTC
>NA|TRBV5-1|TRBD2|TRBJ2-1
CASSLSSGGYNEQFF
TGCGCCAGCAGCTTGAGTAGCGGGGGCTACAATGAGCAGTTCTTC
>NA|TRBV30|NA|TRBJ2-4
CAYGDINIQYF
TGTGCCTACGGGGACATAAACATTCAGTACTTC
>NA|TRBV27|NA|TRBJ2-5
CASSPQGSQETQYF
TGTGCCAGCAGTCCTCAGGGGTCCCAAGAGACCCAGTACTTC
>NA|TRBV5-1|NA|TRBJ2-5
CASRGSQEGTQYF
TGCGCCAGCAGAGGTAGTCAGGAAGGGACCCAGTACTTC
>NA|TRBV5-1|TRBD1|TRBJ1-1
CASSRQGDTEAFF
TGCGCCAGCAGCCGACAGGGGGACACTGAAGCTTTCTTT
>medium-sized|TRBV5-1|TRBD1|TRBJ2-7
CASRPRTGDPYEQYF
TGCGCCAGCAGGCCACGTACAGGGGACCCCTACGAGCAGTACTTC
>NA|TRBV7-9|NA|TRBJ1-1
CASSLDSAHTEAFF
TGTGCCAGCAGCTTAGATTCGGCCCACACTGAAGCTTTCTTT
>NA|TRBV7-8|NA|TRBJ1-1
CASSYGLSPRANTEAFF
TGTGCCAGCAGCTACGGGCTCTCCCCACGGGCGAACACTGAAGCTTTCTTT
>NA|TRBV4-1|NA|TRBJ2-7
CASSQALAGGSYEQYF
TGCGCCAGCAGCCAAGCCTTGGCCGGGGGCTCCTACGAGCAGTACTTC
>NA|TRBV4-1|NA|TRBJ2-1
CASSQDIWTDHNEQFF
TGCGCCAGCAGCCAAGATATCTGGACAGACCACAATGAGCAGTTCTTC
>NA|TRBV5-5|TRBD1|TRBJ1-1
CASSWGQGNTEAFF
TGTGCCAGCAGCTGGGGACAGGGGAACACTGAAGCTTTCTTT